The T cell receptor beta chain described here comes from a study of T cell responses to AZD1222 COVID-19 vaccine. Trimming at V came to 3 bases and at J to 2 bases, leaving 13 bases not matched to a gene. CDR1 and CDR2 (germline): GTSNPN, SVGIG (reference sequence). The CDR3 has 19 amino acids. The table came from immunoSEQ multiplex PCR; TCRdb's copy has only in-frame clones and leaves some out. In the table there are 100,000 to 150,000 clones, 88% of which are singletons. The study, taken as a whole, reports: Repertoire samples came only from after the peak T cell response.

This clone was observed a single time. Its matching antigen is unknown. The J gene is TRBJ2-1, the V gene TRBV30, with TRBD2 matching 13 bases. The clonotype was recovered from an adult in good health. Sequencing used peripheral blood, obtained on day 0 of AZD1222 vaccination. CDR3 coding DNA: TGTGCCTGGAGCCCTCGAAGACTAGCGGGGGGTTTGACCTACAATGAGCAGTTCTTC. Protein sequence: CAWSPRRLAGGLTYNEQFF.